This entry features one T cell receptor (beta chain) sequence. The target antigen is unknown. Original analysis: ImmunoSEQ sequences covered only the junction and lacked quality scores; filtering therefore differed. TCRdb's table, derived via immunoSEQ multiplex PCR, lists solely in-frame clones and lacks some. That table is the source of V, J and clone size, and D and trimming were worked out from the DNA. Among approximately 1.1 million clones, 70% to 80% were seen once, and the ten largest hold around 0.47%. This record belongs to a study of shared clonotypes between healthy human individuals. About the research overall: Each donor contributed plates that comprised three CD4 naive, three CD4 memory, two CD8 naive and one CD8 memory.

This CDR3 is built from 18 residues. V lost 3 bases, J lost 0 bases, and 10 bases stayed unmatched. CDR1 and CDR2 from the germline V gene are SGDLS and YYNGEE. Both subsets, CD45RA+ naive and CD45RA-negative memory, were split from the CD4+ cells. General observations from the study: Relative to clonotypes present in all four donors, those not shared had lower generation probabilities.

This chain links TRBV9 with TRBJ1-1; 11 bases map to TRBD1. Material: memory CD4+ T cells from PBMCs. The subset here: CD45RA-negative fraction. The sequence derives from a man younger than 30 in good health. Some clones in this sample may be carry-over from other donors' samples. CDR3 protein: CASSAWTGGVGMNTEAFF. CDR3 DNA: TGTGCCAGCAGCGCCTGGACAGGGGGCGTGGGTATGAACACTGAAGCTTTCTTT.